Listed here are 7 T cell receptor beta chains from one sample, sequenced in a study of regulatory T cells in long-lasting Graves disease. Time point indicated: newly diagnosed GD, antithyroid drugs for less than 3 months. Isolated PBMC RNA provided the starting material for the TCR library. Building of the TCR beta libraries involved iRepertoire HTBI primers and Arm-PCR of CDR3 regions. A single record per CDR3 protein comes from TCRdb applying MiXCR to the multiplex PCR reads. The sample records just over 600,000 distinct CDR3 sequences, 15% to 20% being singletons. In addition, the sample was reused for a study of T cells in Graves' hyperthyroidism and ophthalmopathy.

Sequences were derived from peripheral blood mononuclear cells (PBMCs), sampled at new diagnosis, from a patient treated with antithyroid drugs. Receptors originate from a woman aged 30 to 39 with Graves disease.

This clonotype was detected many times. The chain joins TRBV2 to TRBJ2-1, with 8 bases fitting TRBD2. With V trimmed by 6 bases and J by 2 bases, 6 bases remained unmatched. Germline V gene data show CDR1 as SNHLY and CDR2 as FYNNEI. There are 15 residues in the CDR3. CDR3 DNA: TGTGCCAGCAGGGCACTAGCGGTAACCTACAATGAGCAGTTCTTC. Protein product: CASRALAVTYNEQFF.

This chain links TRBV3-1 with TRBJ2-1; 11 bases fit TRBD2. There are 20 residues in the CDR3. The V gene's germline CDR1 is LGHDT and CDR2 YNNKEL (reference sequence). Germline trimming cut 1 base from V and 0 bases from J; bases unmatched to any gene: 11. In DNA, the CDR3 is TGTGCCAGCAGCCAAGGCGGGACTAGCGGTTTTTACAGCTCCTACAATGAGCAGTTCTTC. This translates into CASSQGGTSGFYSSYNEQFF.

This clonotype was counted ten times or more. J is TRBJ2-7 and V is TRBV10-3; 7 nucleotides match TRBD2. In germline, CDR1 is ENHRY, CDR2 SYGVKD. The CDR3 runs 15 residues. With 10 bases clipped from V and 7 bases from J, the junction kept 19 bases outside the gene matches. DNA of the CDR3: TGTGCCACCCTGGGCGCGGCGGGAGCCCAAAGGGAGCAGTACTTC. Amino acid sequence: CATLGAAGAQREQYF.

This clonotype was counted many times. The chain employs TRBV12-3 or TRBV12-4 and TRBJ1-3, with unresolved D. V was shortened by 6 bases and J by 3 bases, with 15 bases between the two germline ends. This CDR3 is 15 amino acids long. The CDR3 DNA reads TGTGCCAGCAGCCCCGGATCGTTCGGTGGAAACACCATATATTTT. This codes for CASSPGSFGGNTIYF.

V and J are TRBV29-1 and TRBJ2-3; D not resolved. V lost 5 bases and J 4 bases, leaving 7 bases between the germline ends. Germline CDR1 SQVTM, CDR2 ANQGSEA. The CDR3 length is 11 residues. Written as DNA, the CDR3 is TGCAGCGTTCGGACCGCAGATACGCAGTATTTT. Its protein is CSVRTADTQYF.

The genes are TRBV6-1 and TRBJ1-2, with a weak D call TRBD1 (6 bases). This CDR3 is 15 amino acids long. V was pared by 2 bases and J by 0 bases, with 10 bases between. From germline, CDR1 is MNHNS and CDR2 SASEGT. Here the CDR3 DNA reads TGTGCCAGCAGTGAAAAACAGGGTCCTAACTATGGCTACACCTTC. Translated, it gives CASSEKQGPNYGYTF.

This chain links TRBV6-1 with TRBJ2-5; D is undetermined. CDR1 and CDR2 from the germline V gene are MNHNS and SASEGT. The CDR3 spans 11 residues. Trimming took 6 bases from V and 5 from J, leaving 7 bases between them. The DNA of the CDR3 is TGTGCCAGCAGAAAATTTGAGACCCAGTACTTC. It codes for CASRKFETQYF.